The rows below give T cell receptor beta chains drawn from one sample of a study of blood T cell repertoires in COVID-19. Profiled with immunoSEQ multiplex PCR; TCRdb holds only in-frame clones, not every one. The sample has roughly 100,000 clones; approximately 72% are singletons. The sequenced material came from peripheral blood. The receptors were gathered from a woman between 70 and 85 years old with acute or convalescent COVID-19. CDR3s include the opening cysteine and the closing phenylalanine or tryptophan.

v_call	j_call	cdr3_aa
TRBV6-4	TRBJ1-2	CASSEQQGDYGYTF
TRBV29-1	TRBJ2-6	CSVDVGQGGFGANVLTF
TRBV11-3	TRBJ2-1	CASSSRGGVEQFF
TRBV5-1	TRBJ2-2	CASHRGLDTGELFF
TRBV5-8	TRBJ2-5	CASSLTGAETQYF
TRBV7-2	TRBJ2-7	CASSLVSGGAYEQYF
TRBV9	TRBJ1-2	CASSVAFRNHYGYTF
TRBV10-3	TRBJ1-1	CAISEGQRPSEAFF
TRBV6-5	TRBJ1-1	CASRVQGASTEAFF
TRBV5-1	TRBJ2-3	CASSLDTPGTDTQYF
TRBV28	TRBJ1-1	CASSVTGFDGTEAFF
TRBV27	TRBJ2-5	CASSPTGSAGETQYF
TRBV19	TRBJ2-5	CASSIARDSGETQYF
TRBV3-1/TRBV3-2	TRBJ1-4	CASSRGQGDRKLFF
TRBV4-1	TRBJ2-6	CASSQDSPGVKAGANVLTF
TRBV5-4	TRBJ2-3	CASSLSITSTDTQYF
TRBV2	TRBJ2-5	CASSASRETQYF
TRBV19	TRBJ1-2	CASSIPGAAGFNYGYTF
TRBV27	TRBJ1-4	CASGRQGAQEKLFF
TRBV4-1	TRBJ1-2	CASSQQVGGGGKDYGYTF
TRBV5-1	TRBJ2-7	CASSPGVDEQYF
TRBV19	TRBJ2-4	CASSIAGPGGKNIQYF
TRBV5-6	TRBJ2-7	CASSLDGGLYEQYF
TRBV7-8	TRBJ1-1	CASSPRTGANTEAFF
TRBV5-5	TRBJ1-1	CASSLDRATSEAFF
TRBV5-1	TRBJ2-7	CARLSRRGGRGWEQYF
TRBV7-2	TRBJ2-1	CASSLTRSSYNEQFF
TRBV28	TRBJ1-4	CASRTGPGANEKLFF
TRBV20-1	TRBJ1-1	CSASSMDRGKIAFF
TRBV30	TRBJ2-1	CAWGGSVNEQFF
TRBV7-2	TRBJ1-4	CASSLGLRSEKLFF
TRBV6-5	TRBJ2-7	CASRAGTGGLYEQYF
TRBV7-8	TRBJ1-2	CASSQDRGGYTF
TRBV10-2	TRBJ1-2	CASSEGQEIYYGYTF
TRBV18	TRBJ1-5	CASSPESDQPQHF
TRBV30	TRBJ1-5	CAWSSGGSQPQHF
TRBV5-8	TRBJ2-1	CASIRTGILIGYNEQFF
TRBV20-1	TRBJ2-1	CSASVAKLNEQFF
TRBV2	TRBJ1-2	CASIEVIYGYTF
TRBV14	TRBJ1-1	CASSPGRRQIEAFF
TRBV3-1/TRBV3-2	TRBJ2-1	CASSQAGGGNEQFF
TRBV6-5	TRBJ2-3	CASLLRGASTDTQYF
TRBV15	TRBJ1-2	CATSTRQGSYTF
TRBV29-1	TRBJ1-1	CSAQGARAFF
TRBV5-1	TRBJ2-1	CASSPKTGYNEQFF
TRBV4-1	TRBJ2-1	CASSLNYNEQFF
TRBV5-4	TRBJ2-7	CASSLGRDRGGEQYF
TRBV5-1	TRBJ2-3	CASSHPGTDTQYF
TRBV6-4	TRBJ2-2	CASSILAGPTGELFF
TRBV10-3	TRBJ1-3	CAISASGGISGNTIYF
TRBV6-1	TRBJ2-7	CASSDGTGASYEQYF
TRBV5-1	TRBJ1-4	CASSSATATNEKLFF
TRBV5-4	TRBJ1-6	CASSSRMSQRGSPLHF
TRBV3-1/TRBV3-2	TRBJ2-3	CASSRDGGLGDTQYF
TRBV24-1	TRBJ2-7	CATSDPMAGGYEQYF